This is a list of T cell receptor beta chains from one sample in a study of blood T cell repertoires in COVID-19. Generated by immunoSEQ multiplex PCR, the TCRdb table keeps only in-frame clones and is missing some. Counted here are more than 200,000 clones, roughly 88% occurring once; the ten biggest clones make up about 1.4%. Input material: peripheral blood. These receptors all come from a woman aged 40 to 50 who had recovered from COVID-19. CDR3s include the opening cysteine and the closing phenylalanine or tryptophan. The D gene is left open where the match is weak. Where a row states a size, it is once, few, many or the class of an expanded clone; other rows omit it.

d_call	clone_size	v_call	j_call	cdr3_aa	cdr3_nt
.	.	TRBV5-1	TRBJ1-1	CASSQEGLNTEAFF	TGCGCCAGCAGCCAGGAGGGCTTGAACACTGAAGCTTTCTTT
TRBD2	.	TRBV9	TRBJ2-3	CASSAGERGASDTQYF	TGTGCCAGCAGCGCGGGGGAGCGGGGGGCTTCAGATACGCAGTATTTT
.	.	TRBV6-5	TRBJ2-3	CASSSRGDTQYF	TGTGCCAGCAGTAGCCGGGGGGATACGCAGTATTTT
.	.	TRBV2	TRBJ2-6	CASSVSQAGANVLTF	TGTGCCAGCAGTGTATCGCAGGCTGGGGCCAACGTCCTGACTTTC
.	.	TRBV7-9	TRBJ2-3	CASSPGSTYTDTQYF	TGTGCCAGCAGCCCGGGATCAACGTACACAGATACGCAGTATTTT
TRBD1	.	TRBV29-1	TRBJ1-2	CSVAKQGANYGYTF	TGCAGCGTTGCTAAACAGGGGGCTAACTATGGCTACACCTTC
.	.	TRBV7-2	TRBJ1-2	CASSTGGFNGYTF	TGTGCCAGCAGCACGGGAGGGTTTAATGGCTACACCTTC
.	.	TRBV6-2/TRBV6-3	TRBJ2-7	CASSLRQTYEQYF	TGTGCCAGCAGCCTCAGACAGACCTACGAGCAGTACTTC
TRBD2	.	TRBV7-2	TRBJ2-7	CASSLGGLAGASYEQYF	TGTGCCAGCAGCTTAGGAGGACTAGCGGGGGCCTCGTACGAGCAGTACTTC
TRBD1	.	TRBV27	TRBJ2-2	CASSLGQAPGELFF	TGTGCCAGCAGTCTTGGACAGGCCCCCGGGGAGCTGTTTTTT
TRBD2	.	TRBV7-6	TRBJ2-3	CASSSSKLAGGSADTQYF	TGTGCCAGCAGCTCCTCCAAGCTAGCGGGGGGGAGCGCAGATACGCAGTATTTT
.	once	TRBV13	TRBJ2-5	CASSSGNRQETQYF	TGTGCCAGCAGCTCGGGAAACCGGCAAGAGACCCAGTACTTC
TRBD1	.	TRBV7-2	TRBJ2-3	CASSLAGDRRTDTQYF	TGTGCCAGCAGCTTAGCAGGGGACAGACGCACAGATACGCAGTATTTT
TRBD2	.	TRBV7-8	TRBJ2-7	CASSLWTSGGKYEQYF	TGTGCCAGCAGCCTATGGACTAGCGGGGGGAAATACGAGCAGTACTTC
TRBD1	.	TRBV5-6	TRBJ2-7	CASSPGTAYEQYF	TGTGCCAGCAGCCCCGGGACAGCTTACGAGCAGTACTTC
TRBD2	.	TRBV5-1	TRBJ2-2	CASSSGLVGFAGELFF	TGCGCCAGCAGCTCCGGACTAGTCGGGTTCGCCGGGGAGCTGTTTTTT
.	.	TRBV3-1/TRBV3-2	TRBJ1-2	CASSQAGWGEEKYGYTF	TGTGCCAGCAGCCAAGCAGGCTGGGGGGAGGAGAAATATGGCTACACCTTC
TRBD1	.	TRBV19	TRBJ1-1	CASSIQGALTEAFF	TGTGCCAGTAGTATACAGGGGGCTCTCACTGAAGCTTTCTTT
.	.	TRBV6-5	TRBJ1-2	CASSTTNIAYGYTF	TGTGCCAGCAGTACGACCAATATAGCATATGGCTACACCTTC
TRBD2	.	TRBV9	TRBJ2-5	CASSALAGGPGETQYF	TGTGCCAGCAGCGCACTAGCGGGGGGGCCGGGGGAGACCCAGTACTTC
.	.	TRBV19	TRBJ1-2	CASSSDRRYGYTF	TGTGCCAGTAGTAGTGACAGGCGCTATGGCTACACCTTC